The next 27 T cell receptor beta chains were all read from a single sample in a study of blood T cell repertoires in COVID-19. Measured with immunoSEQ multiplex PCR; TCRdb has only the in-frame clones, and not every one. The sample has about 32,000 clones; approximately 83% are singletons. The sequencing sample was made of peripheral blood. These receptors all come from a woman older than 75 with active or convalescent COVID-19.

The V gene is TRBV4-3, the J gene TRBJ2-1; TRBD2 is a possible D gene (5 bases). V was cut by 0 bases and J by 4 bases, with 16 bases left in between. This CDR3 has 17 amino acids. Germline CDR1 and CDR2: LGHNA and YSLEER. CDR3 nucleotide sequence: TGCGCCAGCAGCCAAGATTTACTGAGGGAGCGGTACAATGAGCAGTTCTTC. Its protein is CASSQDLLRERYNEQFF.

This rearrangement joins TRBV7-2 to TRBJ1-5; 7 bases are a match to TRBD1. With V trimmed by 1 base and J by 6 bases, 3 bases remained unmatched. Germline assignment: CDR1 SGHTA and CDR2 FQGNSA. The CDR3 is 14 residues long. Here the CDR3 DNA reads TGTGCCAGCAGCTTAGTTCAGGGGGTTCAGCCCCAGCATTTT. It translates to CASSLVQGVQPQHF. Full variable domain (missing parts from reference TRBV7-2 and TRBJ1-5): GAGVSQSPSNKVTEKGKDVELRCDPISGHTALYWYRQSLGQGLEFLIYFQGNSAPDKSGLPSDRFSAERTGGSVSTLTIQRTQQEDSAVYLCASSLVQGVQPQHFGDGTRLSIL.

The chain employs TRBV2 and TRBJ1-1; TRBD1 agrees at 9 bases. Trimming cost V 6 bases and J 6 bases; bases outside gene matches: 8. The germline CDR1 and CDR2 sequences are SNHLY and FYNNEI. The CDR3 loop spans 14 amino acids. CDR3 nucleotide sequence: TGTGCCAGCAGGGGACAGGGATCCCTTTCTGAAGCTTTCTTT. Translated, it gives CASRGQGSLSEAFF.

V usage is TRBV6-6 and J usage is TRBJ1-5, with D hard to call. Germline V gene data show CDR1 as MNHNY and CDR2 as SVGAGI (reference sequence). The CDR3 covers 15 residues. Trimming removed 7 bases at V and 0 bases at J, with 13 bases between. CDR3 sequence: CASTLGLNSNQPQHF. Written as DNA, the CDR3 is TGTGCCAGCACCCTCGGACTTAATAGCAATCAGCCCCAGCATTTT.

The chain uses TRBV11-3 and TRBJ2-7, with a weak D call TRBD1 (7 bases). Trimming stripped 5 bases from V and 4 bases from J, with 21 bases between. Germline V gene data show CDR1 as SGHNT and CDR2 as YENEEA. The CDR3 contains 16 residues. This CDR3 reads CASSPSDRRGFYEQYF. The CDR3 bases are TGTGCCAGCAGCCCCTCGGACAGGCGGGGTTTTTACGAGCAGTACTTC.

The CDR3 is CASSAQDRRSGNTIYF. The CDR3, as DNA: TGTGCCAGCAGCGCCCAGGACAGGCGCTCTGGAAACACCATATATTTT. The chain has TRBV9 and TRBJ1-3, with 7 positions matching TRBD1. CDR3 length: 16 amino acids. V shed 3 bases and J 0 bases; nucleotides not matched to a gene: 6. CDR1 SGDLS and CDR2 YYNGEE come from the germline V gene.

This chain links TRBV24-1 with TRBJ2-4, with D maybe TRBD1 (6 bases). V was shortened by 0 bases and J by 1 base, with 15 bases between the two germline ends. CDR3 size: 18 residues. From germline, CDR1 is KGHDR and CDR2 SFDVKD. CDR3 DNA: TGTGCCACCAGTGATTTGCCTCGGCAGGGGACGGCCAAAAACATTCAGTACTTC. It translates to CATSDLPRQGTAKNIQYF.

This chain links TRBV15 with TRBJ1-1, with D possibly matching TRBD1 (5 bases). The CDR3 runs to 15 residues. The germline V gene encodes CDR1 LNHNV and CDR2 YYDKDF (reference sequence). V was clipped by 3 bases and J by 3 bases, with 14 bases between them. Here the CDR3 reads CATSRSWQQDTEAFF. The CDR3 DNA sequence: TGTGCCACCAGCAGGTCATGGCAACAGGACACTGAAGCTTTCTTT. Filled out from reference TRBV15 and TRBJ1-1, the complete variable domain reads DAMVIQNPRYQVTQFGKPVTLSCSQTLNHNVMYWYQQKSSQAPKLLFHYYDKDFNNEADTPDNFQSRRPNTSFCFLDIRSPGLGDTAMYLCATSRSWQQDTEAFFGQGTRLTVV.

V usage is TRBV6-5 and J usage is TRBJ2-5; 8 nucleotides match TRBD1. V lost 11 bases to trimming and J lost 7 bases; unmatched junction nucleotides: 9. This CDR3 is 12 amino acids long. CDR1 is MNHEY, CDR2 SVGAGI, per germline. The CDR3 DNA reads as TGTGCCGGCCAGACAGGGGTTGGGACCCAGTACTTC. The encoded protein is CAGQTGVGTQYF.

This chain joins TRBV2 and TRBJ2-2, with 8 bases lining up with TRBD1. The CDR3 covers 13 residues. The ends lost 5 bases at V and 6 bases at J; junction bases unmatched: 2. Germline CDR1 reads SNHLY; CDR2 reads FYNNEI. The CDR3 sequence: CASSLQGAGELFF. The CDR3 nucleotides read TGTGCCAGCAGTTTACAGGGGGCCGGGGAGCTGTTTTTT.

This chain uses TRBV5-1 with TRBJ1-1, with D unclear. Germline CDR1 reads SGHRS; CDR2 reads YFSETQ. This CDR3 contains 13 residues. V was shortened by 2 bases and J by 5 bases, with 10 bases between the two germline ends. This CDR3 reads CASSFRSRTEAFF. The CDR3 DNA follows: TGCGCCAGCAGCTTTCGCAGCAGGACTGAAGCTTTCTTT.

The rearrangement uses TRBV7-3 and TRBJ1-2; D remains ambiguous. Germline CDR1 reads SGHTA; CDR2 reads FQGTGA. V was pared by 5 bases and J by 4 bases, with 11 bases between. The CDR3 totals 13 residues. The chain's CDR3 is CASSLMTGYGYTF. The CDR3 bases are TGTGCCAGCAGCCTCATGACGGGCTATGGCTACACCTTC.

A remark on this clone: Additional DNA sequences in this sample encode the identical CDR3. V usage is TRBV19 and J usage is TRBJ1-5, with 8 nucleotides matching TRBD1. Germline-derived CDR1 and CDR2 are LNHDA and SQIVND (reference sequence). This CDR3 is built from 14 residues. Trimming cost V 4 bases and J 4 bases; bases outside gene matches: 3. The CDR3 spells CASSTTGGNQPQHF. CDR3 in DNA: TGTGCCAGTAGTACCACAGGGGGAAATCAGCCCCAGCATTTT.

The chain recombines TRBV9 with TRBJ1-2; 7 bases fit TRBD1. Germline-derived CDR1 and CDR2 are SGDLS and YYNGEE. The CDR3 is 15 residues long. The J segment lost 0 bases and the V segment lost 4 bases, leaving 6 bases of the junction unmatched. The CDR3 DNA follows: TGTGCCAGCAGCCCCCGGACAGGCTCTAACTATGGCTACACCTTC. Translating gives CASSPRTGSNYGYTF.

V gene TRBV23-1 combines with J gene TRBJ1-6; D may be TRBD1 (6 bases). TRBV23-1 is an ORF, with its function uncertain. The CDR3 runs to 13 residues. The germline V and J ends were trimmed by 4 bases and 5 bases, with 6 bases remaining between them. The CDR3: CASSRQDNSPLHF. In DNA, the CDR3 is TGCGCCAGCAGTCGACAGGATAATTCACCCCTCCACTTT.

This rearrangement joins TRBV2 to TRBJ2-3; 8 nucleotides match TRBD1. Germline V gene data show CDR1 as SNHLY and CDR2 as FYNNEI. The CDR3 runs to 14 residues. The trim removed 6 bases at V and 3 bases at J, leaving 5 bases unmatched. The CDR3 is CASSDGQGTDTQYF. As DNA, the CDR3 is TGTGCCAGCAGCGACGGACAGGGAACAGATACGCAGTATTTT.

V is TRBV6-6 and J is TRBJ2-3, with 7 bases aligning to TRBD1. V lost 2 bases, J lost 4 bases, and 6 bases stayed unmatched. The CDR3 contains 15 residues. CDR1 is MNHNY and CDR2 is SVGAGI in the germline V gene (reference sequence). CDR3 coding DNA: TGTGCCAGCAGTTACCACAGGGGAGTAGCAGATACGCAGTATTTT. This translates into CASSYHRGVADTQYF.

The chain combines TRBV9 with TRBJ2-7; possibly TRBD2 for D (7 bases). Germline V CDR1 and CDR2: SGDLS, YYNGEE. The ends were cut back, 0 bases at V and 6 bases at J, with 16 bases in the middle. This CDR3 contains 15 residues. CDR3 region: CASSVAGGAGSEQYF. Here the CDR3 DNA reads TGTGCCAGCAGCGTAGCGGGGGGCGCAGGTAGCGAGCAGTACTTC.

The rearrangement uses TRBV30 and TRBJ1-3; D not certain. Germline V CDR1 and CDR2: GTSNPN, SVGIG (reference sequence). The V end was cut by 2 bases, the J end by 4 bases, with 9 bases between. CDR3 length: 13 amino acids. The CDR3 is CAWSPLQGNTIYF. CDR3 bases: TGTGCCTGGAGTCCTTTACAGGGAAACACCATATATTTT.

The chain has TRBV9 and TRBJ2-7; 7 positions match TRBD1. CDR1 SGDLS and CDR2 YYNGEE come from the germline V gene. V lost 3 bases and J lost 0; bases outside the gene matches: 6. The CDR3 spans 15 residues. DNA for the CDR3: TGTGCCAGCAGCGCCTCCGGGACAGTCTCCTACGAGCAGTACTTC. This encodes CASSASGTVSYEQYF.

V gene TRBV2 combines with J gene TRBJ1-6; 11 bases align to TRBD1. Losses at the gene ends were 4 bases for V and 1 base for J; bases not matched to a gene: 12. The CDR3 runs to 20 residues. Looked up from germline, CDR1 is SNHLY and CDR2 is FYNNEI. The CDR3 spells CASSGNMAGQGGSYNSPLHF. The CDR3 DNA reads TGTGCCAGCAGTGGAAATATGGCGGGACAGGGGGGGTCCTATAATTCACCCCTCCACTTT.

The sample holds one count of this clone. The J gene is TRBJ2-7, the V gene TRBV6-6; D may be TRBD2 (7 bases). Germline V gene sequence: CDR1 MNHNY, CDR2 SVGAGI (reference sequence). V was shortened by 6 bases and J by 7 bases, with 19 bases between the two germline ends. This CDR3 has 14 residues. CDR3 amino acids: CASRPGGGAREQYF. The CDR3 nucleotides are TGTGCCAGCAGACCAGGTGGGGGGGCGAGGGAGCAGTACTTC.

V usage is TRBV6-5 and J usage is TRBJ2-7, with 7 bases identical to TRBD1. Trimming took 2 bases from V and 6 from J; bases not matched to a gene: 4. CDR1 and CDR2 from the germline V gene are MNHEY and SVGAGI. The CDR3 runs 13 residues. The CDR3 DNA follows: TGTGCCAGCAGTTACGTACACAGGGGCGAGCAGTACTTC. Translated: CASSYVHRGEQYF.

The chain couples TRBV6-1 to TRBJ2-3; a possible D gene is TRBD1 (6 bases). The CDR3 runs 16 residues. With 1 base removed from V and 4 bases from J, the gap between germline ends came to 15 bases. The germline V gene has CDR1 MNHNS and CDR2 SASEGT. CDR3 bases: TGTGCCAGCAGTGAAGTGAGGCCCAGACAGGCAGATACGCAGTATTTT. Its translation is CASSEVRPRQADTQYF.

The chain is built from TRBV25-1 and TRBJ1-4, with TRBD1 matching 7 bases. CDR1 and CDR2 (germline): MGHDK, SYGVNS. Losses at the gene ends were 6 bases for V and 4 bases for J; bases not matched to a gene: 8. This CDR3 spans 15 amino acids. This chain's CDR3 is CASRDTGTVNEKLFF. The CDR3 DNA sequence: TGTGCCAGCAGAGACACCGGGACAGTTAATGAAAAACTGTTTTTT.

The CDR3 nucleotides are TGTGCCAGCAGTTTCGTCGGGGAGGAAAGGCAGTACTTC. Translated, it gives CASSFVGEERQYF. V and J are TRBV27 and TRBJ2-7; D is perhaps TRBD2 (6 bases). Per germline, CDR1 MNHEY and CDR2 SMNVEV (reference sequence). V lost 3 bases and J lost 9, with 15 bases in between. CDR3 length: 13 residues.

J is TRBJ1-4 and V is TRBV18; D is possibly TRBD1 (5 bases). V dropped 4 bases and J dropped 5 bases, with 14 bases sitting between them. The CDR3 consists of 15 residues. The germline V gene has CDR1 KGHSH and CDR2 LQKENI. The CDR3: CASSLLGTANEKLFF. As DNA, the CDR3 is TGTGCCAGCTCACTTCTCGGGACTGCCAATGAAAAACTGTTTTTT.